Each of the 30 T cell receptor beta chains below was sequenced from the same sample in a study of blood T cell repertoires in COVID-19. Method: immunoSEQ multiplex PCR; TCRdb's copy keeps in-frame clones and lacks some. Altogether about 180,000 clones are present, about 81% being singletons, with the ten largest covering roughly 12%. The material sequenced was peripheral blood. These receptors were taken from a woman older than 75 with COVID-19, enrolled during active disease.

CDR3 protein: CASSYYGQTSNEQFF. For the CDR3, the DNA is TGTGCCAGCAGTTACTATGGGCAGACATCCAATGAGCAGTTCTTC. V gene TRBV6-6 combines with J gene TRBJ2-1; no definite D call. The germline gives CDR1 MNHNY, CDR2 SVGAGI (reference sequence). The length of the CDR3 is 15 residues. Trimming stripped 1 base from V and 6 bases from J, with 13 bases between.

V and J are TRBV11-3 and TRBJ2-7; no reliable D call. This CDR3 spans 12 amino acids. Germline V gene sequence: CDR1 SGHNT, CDR2 YENEEA. Trimming removed 0 bases at V and 3 bases at J, with 3 bases between. In DNA, the CDR3 is TGTGCCAGCAGCTTAGAGCGCTACGAGCAGTACTTC. Protein: CASSLERYEQYF. The full variable domain, completed using reference TRBV11-3 and TRBJ2-7, is EAGVVQSPRYKIIEKKQPVAFWCNPISGHNTLYWYLQNLGQGPELLIRYENEEAVDDSQLPKDRFSAERLKGVDSTLKIQPAELGDSAVYLCASSLERYEQYFGPGTRLTVT.

V and J are TRBV6-5 and TRBJ2-7, with 12 bases matching TRBD2. J gave up 1 base and V 7 bases, and 2 bases lay outside the gene matches. This CDR3 comprises 14 residues. Germline-derived CDR1 and CDR2 are MNHEY and SVGAGI. This CDR3 reads CASKGTSGSYEQYF. In nucleotides, the CDR3 is TGTGCCAGCAAAGGGACTAGCGGGTCCTACGAGCAGTACTTC.

This clone was seen many times. The J gene is TRBJ1-4, the V gene TRBV10-3, with TRBD1 as a possible D gene (6 bases). This CDR3 has 13 amino acids. Germline loops: CDR1 ENHRY, CDR2 SYGVKD. V was pared by 5 bases and J by 4 bases, with 8 bases between. Written as DNA, the CDR3 is TGTGCCATCAGTTGGGACAATAATGAAAAACTGTTTTTT. Translated: CAISWDNNEKLFF.

The V gene is TRBV9, the J gene TRBJ2-1; 7 bases map to TRBD2. Germline V gives CDR1 SGDLS, CDR2 YYNGEE. V lost 4 bases to trimming and J lost 0 bases; unmatched junction nucleotides: 7. The CDR3 extends over 16 amino acids. CDR3 region: CASSLRPGGSYNEQFF. The DNA of the CDR3 is TGTGCCAGCAGCCTTCGCCCGGGGGGCTCCTACAATGAGCAGTTCTTC.

The CDR3 spells CASSVGGAGPYEQYF. CDR3 in DNA: TGTGCCAGCAGCGTAGGGGGAGCGGGACCCTACGAGCAGTACTTC. The genes are TRBV9 and TRBJ2-7, with 7 bases fitting TRBD2. V dropped 0 bases and J dropped 2; count of bases not matched to a gene: 5. Per the germline V gene, CDR1 is SGDLS and CDR2 is YYNGEE. The CDR3 is 15 amino acids.

The genes are TRBV12-3 or TRBV12-4 and TRBJ1-4; D gene uncertain. Trimming left V 6 bases short and J 11 bases short, with 10 bases between. The CDR3 consists of 11 residues. The DNA of the CDR3 is TGTGCCAGCAGCCATTCGGAGAAACTGTTTTTT. Translating gives CASSHSEKLFF.

In this sample, this clone turned up once. The chain is built from TRBV12-3 or TRBV12-4 and TRBJ2-7; 12 nucleotides align to TRBD1. The CDR3 is made up of 13 amino acids. Losses at the gene ends were 6 bases for V and 9 bases for J; bases not matched to a gene: 6. The CDR3 sequence: CASRGTGGAGQYF. In DNA, the CDR3 is TGTGCCAGCAGAGGGACAGGGGGCGCTGGGCAGTACTTC.

The rearrangement uses TRBV16 and TRBJ1-1; D unresolved. Germline assignment: CDR1 KGHSY and CDR2 FQNENV. Deletions cut 0 bases from V and 3 bases from J, with 11 bases between. The CDR3 is 15 residues long. The chain's CDR3 is CASSQSFVGYTEAFF. CDR3 nucleotides: TGTGCCAGCAGCCAATCGTTCGTGGGCTACACTGAAGCTTTCTTT.

The J gene is TRBJ2-7, the V gene TRBV7-2, with 8 bases lining up with TRBD1. With 5 bases clipped from V and 0 bases from J, the junction kept 6 bases outside the gene matches. Germline CDR1 and CDR2: SGHTA and FQGNSA. The CDR3 totals 15 residues. In DNA, the CDR3 is TGTGCCAGCAGCGCCTACAGGGGGAGCTCCTACGAGCAGTACTTC. It yields the protein CASSAYRGSSYEQYF. The variable domain in full, with the rest retrieved from reference TRBV7-2 and TRBJ2-7, is GAGVSQSPSNKVTEKGKDVELRCDPISGHTALYWYRQSLGQGLEFLIYFQGNSAPDKSGLPSDRFSAERTGGSVSTLTIQRTQQEDSAVYLCASSAYRGSSYEQYFGPGTRLTVT.

This clone was seen once. The chain has TRBV5-1 and TRBJ2-7; TRBD2 matches at 8 bases. Unmatched junction bases numbered 11, after V lost 0 bases and J lost 3 bases. This CDR3 has 17 amino acids. Germline assignment: CDR1 SGHRS and CDR2 YFSETQ. For the CDR3, the DNA is TGCGCCAGCAGCTTGGGGGGAAGACTAGCGTCGATCTACGAGCAGTACTTC. Translating it yields CASSLGGRLASIYEQYF.

This chain connects TRBV7-2 to TRBJ1-1; the D gene is possibly TRBD1 (5 bases). Germline CDR1 and CDR2: SGHTA and FQGNSA. V lost 4 bases, J lost 6 bases, and 12 bases lay in between. This CDR3 has 13 residues. CDR3 DNA: TGTGCCAGCAGCTGGGCGGGGGTGGCTGAAGCTTTCTTT. Translating it yields CASSWAGVAEAFF.

This chain uses TRBV19 with TRBJ2-1; TRBD2 is a possible D gene (6 bases). Trimming cost V 9 bases and J 3 bases, with 15 bases left between them. CDR3 length: 14 amino acids. Per the germline V gene, CDR1 is LNHDA and CDR2 is SQIVND (reference sequence). CDR3 amino acids: CASTERAYYNEQFF. The CDR3 nucleotides read TGTGCCAGCACGGAGCGGGCGTACTACAATGAGCAGTTCTTC.

The V gene is TRBV4-3, the J gene TRBJ2-3; unclear D gene. CDR3 size: 14 residues. Germline lookup yields CDR1 LGHNA and CDR2 YSLEER. V lost 0 bases and J lost 5, with 9 bases in between. The CDR3, as DNA: TGCGCCAGCAGCCAAGATCGTGCAGGAGATACGCAGTATTTT. Protein product: CASSQDRAGDTQYF.

The CDR3 coding sequence is TGTGCCAGCAGTTACGGTCAGGTGAACGTCCTGACTTTC. It yields the protein CASSYGQVNVLTF. V is TRBV6-2 or TRBV6-3 and J is TRBJ2-6; no clear D gene. CDR3 length: 13 amino acids. V lost 2 bases, J lost 10 bases, and 9 bases lay in between. From germline, CDR1 is MNHEY and CDR2 SVGEGT.

V and J are TRBV27 and TRBJ2-1; TRBD1 matches 9 bases. V was clipped by 10 bases and J by 7 bases; unmatched bases: 5. The CDR3 is 12 amino acids. Germline CDR1 and CDR2: MNHEY and SMNVEV (reference sequence). For the CDR3, the DNA is TGTGCCACGGGACAGGGAAGTAATGAGCAGTTCTTC. Its protein product is CATGQGSNEQFF.

This chain connects TRBV7-3 to TRBJ2-5; 10 nucleotides line up with TRBD2. V dropped 5 bases and J dropped 2; count of bases not matched to a gene: 2. The CDR3 spans 14 residues. Germline CDR1 SGHTA, CDR2 FQGTGA. The CDR3 loop is CASSGSGGQETQYF. The CDR3 region has the DNA TGTGCCAGCAGCGGTAGCGGGGGGCAAGAGACCCAGTACTTC.

The V gene is TRBV27, the J gene TRBJ2-7, with 10 bases identical to TRBD1. The CDR3 loop spans 16 amino acids. Trimming at V came to 2 bases and at J to 3 bases, leaving 7 bases not matched to a gene. The germline V gene encodes CDR1 MNHEY and CDR2 SMNVEV (reference sequence). In nucleotides, the CDR3 is TGTGCCAGCAGTTTAGGTGGGACAGGGGCCGTCTACGAGCAGTACTTC. Protein: CASSLGGTGAVYEQYF.

The chain links TRBV2 to TRBJ1-1; 9 bases agree with TRBD1. The CDR3 spans 14 residues. Trimming took 8 bases from V and 7 from J; bases not matched to a gene: 11. Germline CDR1 SNHLY, CDR2 FYNNEI. In DNA form, the CDR3 reads TGTGCCAGCGGGGGACAGGGAACCGTAGGTGAAGCTTTCTTT. It codes for CASGGQGTVGEAFF. Together with reference TRBV2 and TRBJ1-1, the CDR3 gives the full variable domain: EPEVTQTPSHQVTQMGQEVILRCVPISNHLYFYWYRQILGQKVEFLVSFYNNEISEKSEIFDDQFSVERPDGSNFTLKIRSTKLEDSAMYFCASGGQGTVGEAFFGQGTRLTVV.

This chain joins TRBV2 and TRBJ1-3, with D perhaps matching TRBD1 (6 bases). Trimming cost V 9 bases and J 0 bases, with 12 bases left between them. Germline V gene lookup returns CDR1 SNHLY and CDR2 FYNNEI. The CDR3 consists of 14 residues. The CDR3 sequence: CASATGVSGNTIYF. The CDR3 bases are TGTGCCAGTGCGACAGGCGTCTCTGGAAACACCATATATTTT.

The chain carries TRBV5-1 and TRBJ2-1, with TRBD1 matching over 7 bases. The length of the CDR3 is 14 residues. The V and J ends lost 5 bases and 5 bases, in that order; junction bases with no gene match: 7. Germline assignment: CDR1 SGHRS and CDR2 YFSETQ. The CDR3 nucleotides read TGCGCCAGCAGAGAGACAGGGCAACACAATGAGCAGTTCTTC. Protein sequence: CASRETGQHNEQFF. The whole variable domain, remainder taken from reference TRBV5-1 and TRBJ2-1, is KAGVTQTPRYLIKTRGQQVTLSCSPISGHRSVSWYQQTPGQGLQFLFEYFSETQRNKGNFPGRFSGRQFSNSRSEMNVSTLELGDSALYLCASRETGQHNEQFFGPGTRLTVL.

This sequence joins TRBV5-4 and TRBJ1-1; possibly TRBD1 for D (5 bases). This CDR3 spans 12 amino acids. The V end was cut by 0 bases, the J end by 8 bases, with 8 bases between. Germline CDR1 reads SGHNT; CDR2 reads YYREEE (reference sequence). CDR3: CASSLAAGEAFF. CDR3 bases: TGTGCCAGCAGCTTGGCGGCAGGGGAAGCTTTCTTT.

The rearrangement links TRBV19 to TRBJ1-5, with 9 bases that match TRBD1. Germline V gives CDR1 LNHDA, CDR2 SQIVND (reference sequence). V lost 5 bases to trimming and J lost 1 base; unmatched junction nucleotides: 12. The CDR3 totals 18 residues. CDR3: CASSPEMVDRGSNQPQHF. The DNA of the CDR3 is TGTGCCAGTAGTCCCGAGATGGTGGACAGGGGAAGCAATCAGCCCCAGCATTTT. The full variable domain, with the rest looked up from reference TRBV19 and TRBJ1-5, is DGGITQSPKYLFRKEGQNVTLSCEQNLNHDAMYWYRQDPGQGLRLIYYSQIVNDFQKGDIAEGYSVSREKKESFPLTVTSAQKNPTAFYLCASSPEMVDRGSNQPQHFGDGTRLSIL.

The genes are TRBV28 and TRBJ2-7; possible D gene TRBD1, 5 bases. Trimming cost V 2 bases and J 3 bases, with 8 bases left between them. Germline CDR1 and CDR2: MDHEN and SYDVKM. This CDR3 comprises 13 residues. DNA for the CDR3: TGTGCCAGCAGTTTACAGGGTATCTACGAGCAGTACTTC. This translates into CASSLQGIYEQYF. The full variable domain, rest sourced from reference TRBV28 and TRBJ2-7, is DVKVTQSSRYLVKRTGEKVFLECVQDMDHENMFWYRQDPGLGLRLIYFSYDVKMKEKGDIPEGYSVSREKKERFSLILESASTNQTSMYLCASSLQGIYEQYFGPGTRLTVT.

The gene calls are TRBV5-1 and TRBJ2-1; possibly TRBD2 for D (5 bases). Trimming cost V 4 bases and J 10 bases, with 12 bases left between them. Germline V CDR1 and CDR2: SGHRS, YFSETQ. CDR3 length equals 12 residues. The chain's CDR3 is CASSPDSLEQFF. CDR3 nucleotide sequence: TGCGCCAGCAGCCCGGACTCCCTCGAGCAGTTCTTC.

The rearrangement uses TRBV7-2 and TRBJ2-7; possibly TRBD2 for D (5 bases). Germline CDR1 and CDR2: SGHTA and FQGNSA. The V gene lost 1 base and the J gene lost 7 bases, with 14 bases spanning the gap. The length of the CDR3 is 14 residues. The CDR3 DNA is TGTGCCAGCAGCTTAGGAGGGCTAGCTTTTGAGCAGTACTTC. Amino acids: CASSLGGLAFEQYF.

The genes are TRBV4-2 and TRBJ1-2, with 9 bases aligning to TRBD1. After removal of 1 base from V and 8 bases from J, the junction contained 8 bases not matched to a gene. The CDR3 is 15 amino acids. Germline V gene data show CDR1 as LGHNA and CDR2 as YNFKEQ. In nucleotides, the CDR3 is TGTGCCAGCAGCCAAGTGGGACAGGGAGTGGGGGGCTACACCTTC. Translation: CASSQVGQGVGGYTF.

The gene calls are TRBV11-3 and TRBJ2-1, with a possible D match to TRBD2 (6 bases). The germline V gene has CDR1 SGHNT and CDR2 YENEEA. With 0 bases removed from V and 2 bases from J, the gap between germline ends came to 14 bases. The CDR3 loop spans 17 amino acids. CDR3 sequence reads: CASSLDGGRPTYNEQFF. The CDR3 bases are TGTGCCAGCAGCTTAGACGGGGGTAGACCAACCTACAATGAGCAGTTCTTC.

This chain uses TRBV7-9 with TRBJ2-1; 11 bases agree with TRBD2. The germline V gene encodes CDR1 SEHNR and CDR2 FQNEAQ (reference sequence). CDR3 length: 16 amino acids. Trimming took 4 bases from V and 5 from J; bases not matched to a gene: 7. The CDR3 region has the DNA TGTGCCAGCAGCTCCTACCTAGCGGGGGGCCACAATGAGCAGTTCTTC. Amino acid sequence: CASSSYLAGGHNEQFF.

The rearrangement uses TRBV4-2 and TRBJ2-1, with a tentative D call TRBD1 (6 bases). The CDR3 runs to 17 residues. Per the germline V gene, CDR1 is LGHNA and CDR2 is YNFKEQ. V was clipped by 2 bases and J by 0 bases, with 14 bases between them. For the CDR3, the DNA is TGTGCCAGCAGCCAAACCCTAAGGGGGAGCTCCTACAATGAGCAGTTCTTC. This codes for CASSQTLRGSSYNEQFF.